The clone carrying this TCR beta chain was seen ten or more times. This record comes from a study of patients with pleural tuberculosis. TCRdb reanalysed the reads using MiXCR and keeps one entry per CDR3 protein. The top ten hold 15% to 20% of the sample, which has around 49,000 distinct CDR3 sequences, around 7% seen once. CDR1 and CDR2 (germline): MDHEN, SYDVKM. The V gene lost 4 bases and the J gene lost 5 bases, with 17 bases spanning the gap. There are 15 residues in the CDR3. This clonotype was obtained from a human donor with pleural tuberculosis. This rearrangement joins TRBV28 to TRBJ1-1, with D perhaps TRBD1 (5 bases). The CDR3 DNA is TGTGCCAGCAGTTCGAGAGGGGCAGGTATAACTGAAGCTTTCTTT. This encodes CASSSRGAGITEAFF.